These T cell receptor beta chains were read from a single sample in a study of T-cell memory formation after mild COVID-19. TCRdb reanalysed the 5' RACE reads using MiXCR and keeps one entry per CDR3 protein. The sample has over 500,000 distinct CDR3 sequences, roughly a sixth seen once. Input material: PBMCs or a T cell subset sorted from them (not recorded which). The receptor source for this set is an adult woman who had mild COVID-19 (a few samples of this study predate the infection). Cell type and time point are not known. Each CDR3 is given with its conserved first and last residue. A D gene is named only where the DNA matches it firmly. Clone size appears in some rows only: once, few, many, or a class for an expanded clone.

d_call j_call clone_size v_call cdr3_nt cdr3_aa
- TRBJ1-2 many TRBV4-1 TGCGCCAGCAGCCCGGGGGACGGATCTTTTATTGGCTACACCTTC CASSPGDGSFIGYTF
TRBD1 TRBJ2-3 few TRBV5-1 TGCGCCAGCAGCTACGGACAGGGGTTAGATACGCAGTATTTT CASSYGQGLDTQYF
- TRBJ1-1 many TRBV5-1 TGCGCCAGCAGGTTAGGGAGGGGAGACACTGAAGCTTTCTTT CASRLGRGDTEAFF
- TRBJ1-2 few TRBV12-3/TRBV12-4 TGTGCCAGCAGTGCCAATCCCTATGGCTACACCTTC CASSANPYGYTF
- TRBJ1-2 few TRBV18 TGTGCCAGCTCACCGGGGGGCGTTGTGGGCTATGGCTACACCTTC CASSPGGVVGYGYTF
- TRBJ2-1 few TRBV7-9 TGTGCCAGCAGCAGGCTTCTAGTTACCCCAGACTACAATGAGCAGTTCTTC CASSRLLVTPDYNEQFF
- TRBJ2-2 few TRBV6-5 TGTGCCAGCAGTTACTCGGGGATTAACACCGGGGAGCTGTTTTTT CASSYSGINTGELFF
- TRBJ2-3 many TRBV24-1 TGTGCCACCAGCGCGCCGAACAGGGAATACACAGATACGCAGTATTTT CATSAPNREYTDTQYF
- TRBJ2-7 few TRBV7-9 TGTGCCAGCAGCTTAGCTGGCATCGGGACCCCCTACGAGCAGTACTTC CASSLAGIGTPYEQYF
- TRBJ2-1 few TRBV6-1 TGTGCCACCACCCTGGGGGCGGCGTCCTACAATGAGCAGTTCTTC CATTLGAASYNEQFF
- TRBJ1-2 - TRBV7-2 TGTGCCAGCAGCTCCTCCAGGGTCGGGTACTATGGCTACACCTTC CASSSSRVGYYGYTF
- TRBJ2-7 few TRBV21-1 TGTGCCAGCAGCAGGGAGGGGACCGACTACGAGCAGTACTTC CASSREGTDYEQYF
- TRBJ2-7 many TRBV3-1 TGTGCCAGCAGCCAAGGATACGAGCAGTACTTC CASSQGYEQYF
TRBD2 TRBJ2-2 many TRBV4-3 TGCGCCAGCAGCAGACTAGCGGGAGCGAGCACCGGGGAGCTGTTTTTT CASSRLAGASTGELFF
TRBD1 TRBJ2-7 - TRBV7-2 TGTGCCAGCAGCTTATACGGGACAGGGGGTATTCAGTACTTC CASSLYGTGGIQYF
TRBD1 TRBJ1-2 - TRBV12-3/TRBV12-4 TGTGCCAGCAGTCCCAACAGGGGGCCTACTGGCTACACCTTC CASSPNRGPTGYTF
- TRBJ2-6 - TRBV12-3/TRBV12-4 TGTGCCAGCAGTTCCCCGGGCAAAGGGGTCGGGGCCAACGTCCTGACTTTC CASSSPGKGVGANVLTF
- TRBJ1-2 few TRBV5-1 TGCGCCAGCAGCTACGGACAGCCATCATCCTATGGCTACACCTTC CASSYGQPSSYGYTF
- TRBJ2-5 few TRBV2 TGTGCCAGCAGTGTACCAGGGATAGAGACCCAGTACTTC CASSVPGIETQYF
- TRBJ2-7 few TRBV5-1 TGCGCCAGCAGCTTGATCACAGTGCGAAATGGAGAGCAGTACTTC CASSLITVRNGEQYF
- TRBJ1-1 - TRBV12-3/TRBV12-4 TGTGCCAGCAGTCCCATGGGGGGAACTGGGGCTTTCTTT CASSPMGGTGAFF
- TRBJ2-3 - TRBV2 TGTGCCAGCAGCCCGGGACACACTAGCACAGATACGCAGTATTTT CASSPGHTSTDTQYF
- TRBJ2-3 few TRBV5-1 TGCGCCAGCAGCTTGGACAAGGCACGTACAGATACGCAGTATTTT CASSLDKARTDTQYF
- TRBJ2-1 few TRBV6-2/TRBV6-3 TGTGCCAGCGAGCCCCGCCTCTTCTACTCCTACAATGAGCAGTTCTTC CASEPRLFYSYNEQFF
- TRBJ1-5 - TRBV12-3/TRBV12-4 TGTGCCAGCAGTTTGGACCTCGCCGGAATTCGAGGTCAGCCCCAGCATTTT CASSLDLAGIRGQPQHF
- TRBJ2-2 few TRBV5-4 TGTGCCAGCAGCTTGGATTTCGGCCTCGGGACCGGGGAGCTGTTTTTT CASSLDFGLGTGELFF
- TRBJ1-1 - TRBV6-2/TRBV6-3 TGTGCCAGCAGTTACGACTGGCCGGTGAACACTGAAGCTTTCTTT CASSYDWPVNTEAFF
- TRBJ2-5 few TRBV20-1 TGCAGTGCTAGCGGTCAGCAGGAGACCCAGTACTTC CSASGQQETQYF
TRBD1 TRBJ2-1 few TRBV5-1 TGCGCCAGCAGCCAGCCCGACAGGGCAGGTCATGAGCAGTTCTTC CASSQPDRAGHEQFF
- TRBJ1-3 - TRBV4-1 TGCGCCAGCAGCCAAGGAGATGTGGGGGAGGATTTT CASSQGDVGEDF
TRBD2 TRBJ2-7 few TRBV27 TGTGCCAGCAGTTCGGGACTAGCGGGAGGAGAGCAGTACTTC CASSSGLAGGEQYF
- TRBJ1-5 - TRBV18 TGTGCCAGCTCACCAGGCGTACAGGGTCAGGGAGCGAGCAATCAGCCCCAGCATTTT CASSPGVQGQGASNQPQHF